Shown below are 30 T cell receptor beta chains from a single sample sequenced in a study of T cells in Graves' hyperthyroidism and ophthalmopathy. Amplified TCR beta CDR3 regions came from RNA transcripts. Primed by the HTBI set, a first-round RT-PCR was run on the TCR CDR3. TCRdb itself ran the multiplex PCR reads through MiXCR, one entry per CDR3 protein. This table holds 280,000 or so distinct CDR3 sequences, around a quarter found once. The sequenced material came from blood. The receptors originated from a middle-aged man with Graves' hyperthyroidism that later progressed to Graves' ophthalmopathy.

This clonotype was counted only a few times. The rearrangement uses TRBV7-2 and TRBJ1-2; the D gene is possibly TRBD1 (6 bases). Germline V gene data show CDR1 as SGHTA and CDR2 as FQGNSA. This CDR3 is 15 amino acids long. The V end was cut by 10 bases, the J end by 5 bases, with 23 bases between. CDR3 residues: CATQGLGRTAYGYTF. The CDR3 DNA reads TGTGCCACACAGGGTCTGGGCCGGACGGCTTATGGCTACACCTTC.

The gene calls are TRBV19 and TRBJ2-5; D remains ambiguous. Germline CDR1 is LNHDA and CDR2 is SQIVND (reference sequence). The germline V and J ends were trimmed by 1 base and 0 bases, with 12 bases remaining between them. The CDR3 covers 16 residues. The CDR3 nucleotides read TGTGCCAGTAGTATAGCTGGTAACCAGTACCAAGAGACCCAGTACTTC. Protein: CASSIAGNQYQETQYF.

At least ten counts were recorded for this clonotype. The V gene is TRBV25-1, the J gene TRBJ2-5; TRBD2 is a possible D gene (6 bases). CDR1 MGHDK and CDR2 SYGVNS come from the germline V gene. The CDR3 totals 16 residues. With 5 bases removed from V and 2 bases from J, the gap between germline ends came to 18 bases. CDR3 nucleotide sequence: TGTGCCAGCAGTCCCGCCCCGGCTAGCGAGCAAGAGACCCAGTACTTC. This gives the protein CASSPAPASEQETQYF. Together with reference TRBV25-1 and TRBJ2-5, the CDR3 gives the full variable domain: EADIYQTPRYLVIGTGKKITLECSQTMGHDKMYWYQQDPGMELHLIHYSYGVNSTEKGDLSSESTVSRIRTEHFPLTLESARPSHTSQYLCASSPAPASEQETQYFGPGTRLLVL.

This clonotype has a count of ten or more. The rearrangement uses TRBV10-3 and TRBJ1-1, with TRBD1 as a possible D gene (6 bases). The CDR3 contains 14 residues. Trimming shortened V by 6 bases and J by 1 base, and 12 bases separated the two germline ends. The germline CDR1 and CDR2 sequences are ENHRY and SYGVKD. In DNA, the CDR3 is TGTGCCATCAGCCAAGTGGGGGCGAACACTGAAGCTTTCTTT. Amino acid sequence: CAISQVGANTEAFF.

The chain employs TRBV15 and TRBJ2-7; tentatively, D is TRBD1 (5 bases). CDR1 is LNHNV and CDR2 is YYDKDF in the germline V gene (reference sequence). CDR3 length equals 16 residues. The ends were cut back, 0 bases at V and 0 bases at J, with 12 bases in the middle. The CDR3 region is CATSRDYDSSSYEQYF. CDR3 DNA: TGTGCCACCAGCAGAGATTACGACAGCAGCTCCTACGAGCAGTACTTC.

This clonotype was recorded many times. The chain carries TRBV5-1 and TRBJ1-5; D is unresolved. The CDR3 runs 15 residues. Germline CDR1 and CDR2: SGHRS and YFSETQ. Trimming took 4 bases from V and 0 from J, leaving 11 bases between them. Here the CDR3 DNA reads TGCGCCAGCAGCCCGAACTCGGCTAGCAATCAGCCCCAGCATTTT. The encoded protein is CASSPNSASNQPQHF.

The chain employs TRBV30 and TRBJ2-2, with 9 nucleotides matching TRBD1. Germline V gene sequence: CDR1 GTSNPN, CDR2 SVGIG (reference sequence). The CDR3 extends over 14 amino acids. V trimming: 1 base; J trimming: 7 bases; junction bases outside the gene matches: 4. The CDR3 DNA is TGTGCCTGGAGTGGACAGGGGGTTATCGGGGAGCTGTTTTTT. Protein sequence: CAWSGQGVIGELFF.

This rearrangement joins TRBV27 to TRBJ2-7; perhaps TRBD1 as D (5 bases). V shed 5 bases and J shed 2 bases, with 19 bases lying between them. The CDR3 extends over 16 amino acids. CDR1 and CDR2 from the germline V gene are MNHEY and SMNVEV (reference sequence). The CDR3: CASSTNGQGWAYEQYF. The CDR3, as DNA: TGTGCCAGCAGTACTAATGGTCAGGGATGGGCCTACGAGCAGTACTTC.

The V gene is TRBV20-1, the J gene TRBJ1-2; 7 nucleotides align to TRBD1. J lost 13 bases, V lost 5 bases, and 7 bases had no gene match. The germline CDR1 and CDR2 sequences are DFQATT and SNEGSKA (reference sequence). CDR3 length equals 10 residues. For the CDR3, the DNA is TGCAGTGCTGACAGGGTTCCGCGCACCTTC. Translation: CSADRVPRTF.

This clonotype was seen many times. V and J are TRBV12-3 or TRBV12-4 and TRBJ1-2; no definite D call. This CDR3 region has 12 residues. The V gene lost 6 bases and the J gene lost 4 bases, with 9 bases spanning the gap. The CDR3 DNA is TGTGCCAGCAGCGGGTCGGGCTATGGCTACACCTTC. Its protein product is CASSGSGYGYTF.

This chain joins TRBV6-4 and TRBJ1-2; unclear D gene. Looked up from germline, CDR1 is MRHNA and CDR2 is SNTAGT. The CDR3 consists of 11 residues. V was pared by 6 bases and J by 0 bases, with 2 bases between. The CDR3 protein is CASRPNYGYTF. CDR3 DNA: TGTGCCAGCAGGCCTAACTATGGCTACACCTTC.

The CDR3 is CAWPIWEKGDSPLHF. DNA of the CDR3: TGTGCCTGGCCCATCTGGGAAAAGGGCGATTCACCCCTCCACTTT. The gene calls are TRBV30 and TRBJ1-6; the D is unclear. CDR1 is GTSNPN and CDR2 is SVGIG in the germline V gene (reference sequence). This CDR3 spans 15 amino acids. Trimming took off 5 bases at V and 8 bases at J, with 19 bases between the two ends. Using reference TRBV30 and TRBJ1-6 for the parts outside the CDR3, the full variable domain is SQTIHQWPATLVQPVGSPLSLECTVEGTSNPNLYWYRQAAGRGLQLLFYSVGIGQISSEVPQNLSASRPQDRQFILSSKKLLLSDSGFYLCAWPIWEKGDSPLHFGNGTRLTVT.

This clonotype came up many times. This chain uses TRBV11-2 with TRBJ1-3; tentatively, D is TRBD1 (5 bases). The CDR3 spans 16 residues. The V gene's germline CDR1 is SGHAT and CDR2 FQNNGV. Trimming removed 3 bases from V and 4 bases from J, with 16 bases in between. Here the CDR3 reads CASSFSPRGFGNTIYF. The CDR3 nucleotides are TGTGCCAGCAGCTTCTCCCCCCGGGGCTTCGGAAACACCATATATTTT.

This clonotype was picked up many times. The chain has TRBV15 and TRBJ1-3; D perhaps matches TRBD1 (5 bases). With 5 bases removed from V and 4 bases from J, the gap between germline ends came to 9 bases. Germline V lookup: CDR1 LNHNV, CDR2 YYDKDF (reference sequence). CDR3 length: 13 amino acids. The CDR3 region is CATSVWGGNTIYF. For the CDR3, the DNA is TGTGCCACCAGCGTCTGGGGGGGAAACACCATATATTTT.

Concerning this clonotype itself: A single base separates this from a much larger clone, so it may be a read error. The rearrangement links TRBV18 to TRBJ2-7; D is perhaps TRBD2 (5 bases). The CDR3 is 12 amino acids. Germline-derived CDR1 and CDR2 are KGHSH and LQKENI. V lost 8 bases, J lost 4 bases, and 12 bases lay in between. The CDR3: CASKGRGYEQYF. The CDR3 DNA reads as TGTGCCAGCAAAGGACGGGGATACGAGCAGTACTTC. The whole variable domain, filled in from reference TRBV18 and TRBJ2-7, reads NAGVMQNPRHLVRRRGQEARLRCSPMKGHSHVYWYRQLPEEGLKFMVYLQKENIIDESGMPKERFSAEFPKEGPSILRIQQVVRGDSAAYFCASKGRGYEQYFGPGTRLTVT.

The chain couples TRBV12-3 or TRBV12-4 to TRBJ2-2; D is uncertain. The length of the CDR3 is 14 residues. V dropped 4 bases and J dropped 2 bases, with 8 bases sitting between them. CDR3 sequence: CASSYTSNTGELFF. CDR3 DNA: TGTGCCAGCAGTTACACCAGTAACACCGGGGAGCTGTTTTTT.

V and J are TRBV5-4 and TRBJ2-5; 12 positions agree with TRBD2. In germline, CDR1 is SGHNT, CDR2 YYREEE (reference sequence). The CDR3 runs to 16 residues. The trim removed 3 bases at V and 2 bases at J, leaving 5 bases unmatched. CDR3 amino acids: CASSSLAGGQQETQYF. CDR3 DNA sequence: TGTGCCAGCAGCTCGCTAGCGGGAGGGCAACAAGAGACCCAGTACTTC.

In its sample, this clonotype was seen many times. The V and J genes are TRBV6-5 and TRBJ1-2; D ambiguous. Germline assignment: CDR1 MNHEY and CDR2 SVGAGI. The CDR3 extends over 13 amino acids. Trimming left V 2 bases short and J 7 bases short, with 11 bases between. CDR3: CASSYMRPGGYTF. CDR3 sequence (DNA): TGTGCCAGCAGTTACATGAGGCCCGGTGGCTACACCTTC.

This clonotype was counted at least ten times. The J gene is TRBJ2-7, the V gene TRBV11-2; 10 positions agree with TRBD2. Germline V gives CDR1 SGHAT, CDR2 FQNNGV. J gave up 1 base and V 5 bases, and 5 bases lay outside the gene matches. The CDR3 runs 15 residues. In DNA form, the CDR3 reads TGTGCCAGCAGCCGAGCTAGCGGGAGATCCTACGAGCAGTACTTC. The encoded protein is CASSRASGRSYEQYF.

This chain connects TRBV6-2 or TRBV6-3 to TRBJ1-2; D gene unclear. V lost 10 bases and J 10 bases, leaving 19 bases between the germline ends. This CDR3 has 12 residues. Germline V CDR1 and CDR2: MNHEY, SVGEGT. Here the CDR3 reads CATTQTRDVYTF. The DNA of the CDR3 is TGTGCCACCACTCAGACGAGGGATGTCTACACCTTC.

This clonotype has just a few counts. This sequence joins TRBV12-3 or TRBV12-4 and TRBJ2-5; 11 bases align to TRBD2. V shed 6 bases, J shed 1 base, and the junction held 4 bases outside the gene matches. The CDR3 is made up of 15 amino acids. CDR3 region: CASRPGTSGQETQYF. In nucleotides, the CDR3 is TGTGCCAGCAGGCCAGGGACTAGCGGCCAAGAGACCCAGTACTTC.

This clonotype came up many times. The chain uses TRBV19 and TRBJ2-7; 7 bases align to TRBD1. CDR3 length: 16 residues. Losses at the gene ends were 6 bases for V and 5 bases for J; bases not matched to a gene: 16. Germline loops: CDR1 LNHDA, CDR2 SQIVND (reference sequence). CDR3 DNA: TGTGCCAGTAGCCAATCGACAGGGACGAACATCAACGAGCAGTACTTC. Translating it yields CASSQSTGTNINEQYF.

This clonotype occurred many times. The genes are TRBV5-1 and TRBJ1-1; the D gene is possibly TRBD1 (6 bases). Germline CDR1 and CDR2: SGHRS and YFSETQ. The CDR3 extends over 17 amino acids. Trimming stripped 2 bases from V and 0 bases from J, with 17 bases between. The CDR3 DNA reads TGCGCCAGCAGCTTCCACCCGGGACATACCATGAACACTGAAGCTTTCTTT. Its protein is CASSFHPGHTMNTEAFF.

The chain carries TRBV7-8 and TRBJ1-1, with D unresolved. Per the germline V gene, CDR1 is SGHVS and CDR2 is FQNEAQ. V lost 5 bases and J 3 bases, leaving 16 bases between the germline ends. The CDR3 spans 15 residues. The CDR3 region has the DNA TGTGCCAGCAGCCCACCCTTCTTGCGGGACACTGAAGCTTTCTTT. Translating gives CASSPPFLRDTEAFF.

This clonotype came up many times. This chain connects TRBV6-5 to TRBJ1-5, with D perhaps TRBD1 (5 bases). CDR3 length: 14 residues. Germline CDR1 is MNHEY and CDR2 is SVGAGI. Trimming removed 7 bases at V and 7 bases at J, with 17 bases between. The chain's CDR3 is CASTLLMGEQPQHF. CDR3 nucleotide sequence: TGTGCCAGCACCCTCTTAATGGGGGAACAGCCCCAGCATTTT.

Ten or more counts support this clonotype. This rearrangement joins TRBV7-3 to TRBJ2-7, with D perhaps matching TRBD1 or TRBD2 (6 bases each). The ends were cut back, 6 bases at V and 5 bases at J, with 14 bases in the middle. CDR1 is SGHTA, CDR2 FQGTGA, per germline. CDR3 length: 13 residues. The CDR3 loop is CASSRNREDEQYF. In DNA, the CDR3 is TGTGCCAGCAGTCGCAACAGGGAGGACGAGCAGTACTTC.

The V and J genes are TRBV7-2 and TRBJ2-5; 8 nucleotides align to TRBD2. V gave up 2 bases and J gave up 5 bases; unmatched junction bases: 7. The CDR3 spans 15 residues. Germline V CDR1 and CDR2: SGHTA, FQGNSA. The DNA of the CDR3 is TGTGCCAGCAGCTTATCTCGGGGGGGTTCGGAGACCCAGTACTTC. Translated, it gives CASSLSRGGSETQYF. Drawing the rest from reference TRBV7-2 and TRBJ2-5, the complete variable domain is GAGVSQSPSNKVTEKGKDVELRCDPISGHTALYWYRQSLGQGLEFLIYFQGNSAPDKSGLPSDRFSAERTGGSVSTLTIQRTQQEDSAVYLCASSLSRGGSETQYFGPGTRLLVL.

For this clonotype: It may be a read error: a sequence one base away is much more abundant. The conserved phenylalanine or tryptophan is not found at the CDR3 terminus, so this likely reflects a read error. The rearrangement links TRBV3-1 to TRBJ2-7; tentatively, D is TRBD1 or TRBD2 (5 bases each). V was trimmed by 3 bases and J by 4 bases, leaving 10 bases between them. This CDR3 has 13 residues. Germline loops: CDR1 LGHDT, CDR2 YNNKEL (reference sequence). Here the CDR3 DNA reads TGTGCCAGCAGCCAGAGGGGTTCATACGAGCAGTACCTC. Its translation: CASSQRGSYEQYL.

The chain's CDR3 is CASSLNRESSLVAKNIQYF. The CDR3 region has the DNA TGTGCCAGCAGCCTAAACAGGGAATCATCCCTAGTGGCCAAAAACATTCAGTACTTC. J is TRBJ2-4 and V is TRBV4-2, with D maybe TRBD1 (6 bases). Per the germline V gene, CDR1 is LGHNA and CDR2 is YNFKEQ. Between the trimmed V and J ends, which lost 4 bases and 1 base, there was a span of 23 bases. This CDR3 is built from 19 residues.

This clonotype came up many times. The chain combines TRBV7-2 with TRBJ2-7; 7 positions agree with TRBD2. Unmatched junction bases numbered 13, after V lost 5 bases and J lost 3 bases. The CDR3 totals 16 residues. Germline V gene data show CDR1 as SGHTA and CDR2 as FQGNSA. CDR3 protein: CASSTEGTAGSYEQYF. CDR3 sequence (DNA): TGTGCCAGCAGCACAGAGGGCACAGCGGGGAGCTACGAGCAGTACTTC.